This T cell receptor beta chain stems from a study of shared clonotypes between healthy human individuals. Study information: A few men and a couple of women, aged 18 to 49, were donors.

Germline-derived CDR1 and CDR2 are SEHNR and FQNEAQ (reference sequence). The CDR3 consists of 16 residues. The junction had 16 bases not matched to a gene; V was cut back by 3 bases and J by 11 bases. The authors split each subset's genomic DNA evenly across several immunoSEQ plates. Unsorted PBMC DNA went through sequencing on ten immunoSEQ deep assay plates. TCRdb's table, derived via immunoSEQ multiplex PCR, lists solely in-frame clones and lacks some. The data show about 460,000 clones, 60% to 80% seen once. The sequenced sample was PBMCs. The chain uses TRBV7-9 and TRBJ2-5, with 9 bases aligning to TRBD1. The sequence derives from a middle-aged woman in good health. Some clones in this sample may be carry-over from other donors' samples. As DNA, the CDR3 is TGTGCCAGCAGCTTGGATCTAACGGGACAGGGAGATCAGCAGTACTTC. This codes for CASSLDLTGQGDQQYF.